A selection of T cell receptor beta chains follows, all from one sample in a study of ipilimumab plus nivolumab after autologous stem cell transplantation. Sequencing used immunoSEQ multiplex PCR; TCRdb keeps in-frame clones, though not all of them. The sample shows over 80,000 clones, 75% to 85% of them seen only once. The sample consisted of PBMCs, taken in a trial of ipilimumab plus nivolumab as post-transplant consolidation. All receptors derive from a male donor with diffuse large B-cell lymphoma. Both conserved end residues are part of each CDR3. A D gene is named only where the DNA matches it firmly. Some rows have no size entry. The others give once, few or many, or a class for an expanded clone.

CDR3aa: CASRSPNSPLHF; CDR3nt: TGTGCCAGCAGGTCACCCAATTCACCCCTCCACTTT; abundance: NA; d_gene: NA; j_gene: TRBJ1-6; v_gene: TRBV6-6
CDR3aa: CASTPGLDNQPQHF; CDR3nt: TGTGCCAGTACGCCAGGGCTTGATAATCAGCCCCAGCATTTT; abundance: NA; d_gene: NA; j_gene: TRBJ1-5; v_gene: TRBV19
CDR3aa: CASSVLESQPQHF; CDR3nt: TGTGCCAGCAGTGTATTGGAAAGCCAGCCCCAGCATTTT; abundance: NA; d_gene: NA; j_gene: TRBJ1-5; v_gene: TRBV6-1
CDR3aa: CASSSRLAGAGGETQYF; CDR3nt: TGCGCCAGCAGCTCCCGACTAGCGGGGGCCGGAGGCGAGACCCAGTACTTC; abundance: NA; d_gene: TRBD2; j_gene: TRBJ2-5; v_gene: TRBV4-1
CDR3aa: CASSFWTGSSYNEQFF; CDR3nt: TGTGCCAGCAGCTTCTGGACAGGCAGCTCCTACAATGAGCAGTTCTTC; abundance: NA; d_gene: TRBD1; j_gene: TRBJ2-1; v_gene: TRBV7-2
CDR3aa: CASSVASNSPLHF; CDR3nt: TGTGCCAGCAGCGTAGCCAGTAATTCACCCCTCCACTTT; abundance: NA; d_gene: NA; j_gene: TRBJ1-6; v_gene: TRBV9
CDR3aa: CASSEQYSNQPQHF; CDR3nt: TGTGCCAGCTCAGAACAGTATAGCAATCAGCCCCAGCATTTT; abundance: NA; d_gene: NA; j_gene: TRBJ1-5; v_gene: TRBV18
CDR3aa: CASSLRALAGSYNEQFF; CDR3nt: TGCGCCAGCAGCCTCCGGGCCCTCGCCGGCTCCTACAATGAGCAGTTCTTC; abundance: NA; d_gene: NA; j_gene: TRBJ2-1; v_gene: TRBV4-1
CDR3aa: CATSRDQSYEQYF; CDR3nt: TGTGCCACCAGCAGAGACCAGTCCTACGAGCAGTACTTC; abundance: NA; d_gene: NA; j_gene: TRBJ2-7; v_gene: TRBV15
CDR3aa: CASSPDSGRSQPQHF; CDR3nt: TGTGCCAGCAGCCCCGACTCCGGGCGTAGTCAGCCCCAGCATTTT; abundance: NA; d_gene: NA; j_gene: TRBJ1-5; v_gene: TRBV6-6
CDR3aa: CSVGGNNQPQHF; CDR3nt: TGCAGCGTTGGTGGGAACAATCAGCCCCAGCATTTT; abundance: NA; d_gene: NA; j_gene: TRBJ1-5; v_gene: TRBV29-1
CDR3aa: CASSPRTGAGGELFF; CDR3nt: TGTGCCAGCAGCCCCCGGACAGGGGCGGGCGGGGAGCTGTTTTTT; abundance: NA; d_gene: TRBD1; j_gene: TRBJ2-2; v_gene: TRBV7-3
CDR3aa: CASSPSWTGQFEQFF; CDR3nt: TGTGCCAGCAGCCCTTCTTGGACGGGACAGTTTGAGCAGTTCTTC; abundance: NA; d_gene: TRBD1; j_gene: TRBJ2-1; v_gene: TRBV11-2
CDR3aa: CASGLNSGEQHF; CDR3nt: TGTGCTAGTGGTTTGAATTCAGGGGAACAGCATTTT; abundance: few; d_gene: NA; j_gene: TRBJ1-5; v_gene: TRBV12-5
CDR3aa: CASSLPRQDEQFF; CDR3nt: TGTGCCAGCAGTCTCCCCCGGCAGGATGAGCAGTTCTTC; abundance: few; d_gene: NA; j_gene: TRBJ2-1; v_gene: TRBV27
CDR3aa: CASSPGAAESNQPQHF; CDR3nt: TGCGCCAGCAGCCCGGGGGCAGCAGAATCCAATCAGCCCCAGCATTTT; abundance: NA; d_gene: NA; j_gene: TRBJ1-5; v_gene: TRBV4-3
CDR3aa: CASSLTGTDVQPQHF; CDR3nt: TGTGCCAGCAGCCTGACCGGGACAGACGTTCAGCCCCAGCATTTT; abundance: NA; d_gene: TRBD1; j_gene: TRBJ1-5; v_gene: TRBV6-6
CDR3aa: CAISESQDLNTEAFF; CDR3nt: TGTGCCATCAGTGAGTCTCAGGACCTGAACACTGAAGCTTTCTTT; abundance: NA; d_gene: NA; j_gene: TRBJ1-1; v_gene: TRBV10-3
CDR3aa: CASTLLTQRGRETQYF; CDR3nt: TGTGCCAGCACCCTGCTAACTCAGCGGGGGAGGGAGACCCAGTACTTC; abundance: NA; d_gene: TRBD2; j_gene: TRBJ2-5; v_gene: TRBV11-2
CDR3aa: CATSGRGNSPLHF; CDR3nt: TGCGCGACCTCAGGGAGAGGGAATTCACCCCTCCACTTT; abundance: few; d_gene: NA; j_gene: TRBJ1-6; v_gene: TRBV4-1
CDR3aa: CASSYLANSEVFF; CDR3nt: TGTGCCAGCAGTTACCTCGCCAACTCGGAGGTGTTTTTT; abundance: NA; d_gene: NA; j_gene: TRBJ1-4; v_gene: TRBV6-6
CDR3aa: CASSFRSVTGGAETQYF; CDR3nt: TGTGCCAGCAGCTTTAGGTCAGTGACAGGGGGCGCGGAGACCCAGTACTTC; abundance: NA; d_gene: NA; j_gene: TRBJ2-5; v_gene: TRBV12-1
CDR3aa: CASSGTSRSSYEQYF; CDR3nt: TGTGCCAGCAGTGGGACTAGCCGAAGCTCCTACGAGCAGTACTTC; abundance: NA; d_gene: TRBD2; j_gene: TRBJ2-7; v_gene: TRBV6-1
CDR3aa: CASTTGDTQYF; CDR3nt: TGTGCCAGCACTACAGGGGATACGCAGTATTTT; abundance: NA; d_gene: NA; j_gene: TRBJ2-3; v_gene: TRBV6-1
CDR3aa: CASSPPFGRGGLNEQFF; CDR3nt: TGTGCCAGCAGCCCACCGTTCGGACGGGGGGGCCTAAATGAGCAGTTCTTC; abundance: few; d_gene: TRBD2; j_gene: TRBJ2-1; v_gene: TRBV9
CDR3aa: CASSPSSVFTDTQYF; CDR3nt: TGTGCCAGCTCGCCGTCTAGCGTTTTTACAGATACGCAGTATTTT; abundance: NA; d_gene: NA; j_gene: TRBJ2-3; v_gene: TRBV18
CDR3aa: CAIPNEGSYEQYF; CDR3nt: TGCGCCATCCCAAACGAGGGGTCGTACGAGCAGTACTTC; abundance: once; d_gene: NA; j_gene: TRBJ2-7; v_gene: TRBV23-1
CDR3aa: CASSIPSKGANTGELFF; CDR3nt: TGTGCCAGTAGTATACCGTCAAAGGGGGCGAACACCGGGGAGCTGTTTTTT; abundance: NA; d_gene: NA; j_gene: TRBJ2-2; v_gene: TRBV19
CDR3aa: CSVGVAAYGYTF; CDR3nt: TGCAGCGTTGGTGTTGCCGCCTATGGCTACACCTTC; abundance: few; d_gene: NA; j_gene: TRBJ1-2; v_gene: TRBV29-1
CDR3aa: CASSSWTGGNEQYF; CDR3nt: TGTGCCAGCAGCTCATGGACAGGGGGGAACGAGCAGTACTTC; abundance: NA; d_gene: TRBD1; j_gene: TRBJ2-7; v_gene: TRBV13
CDR3aa: CAISTARGEGNTEAFF; CDR3nt: TGTGCCATCAGTACAGCGAGGGGGGAGGGGAACACTGAAGCTTTCTTT; abundance: NA; d_gene: NA; j_gene: TRBJ1-1; v_gene: TRBV10-3
CDR3aa: CASSLVAGLNTEAFF; CDR3nt: TGTGCCAGCAGCTTGGTCGCAGGTCTGAACACTGAAGCTTTCTTT; abundance: NA; d_gene: NA; j_gene: TRBJ1-1; v_gene: TRBV5-8
CDR3aa: CAGHTSGGAYEQYF; CDR3nt: TGTGCCGGTCACACTAGCGGGGGGGCCTACGAGCAGTACTTC; abundance: NA; d_gene: TRBD2; j_gene: TRBJ2-7; v_gene: TRBV11-2
CDR3aa: CSALGLASYNEQFF; CDR3nt: TGCAGCGCCCTAGGACTAGCCTCCTACAATGAGCAGTTCTTC; abundance: NA; d_gene: TRBD2; j_gene: TRBJ2-1; v_gene: TRBV29-1
CDR3aa: CASASLGANTGELFF; CDR3nt: TGTGCCAGCGCATCACTAGGGGCGAACACCGGGGAGCTGTTTTTT; abundance: NA; d_gene: NA; j_gene: TRBJ2-2; v_gene: TRBV6-5
CDR3aa: CASSSRGRLGYTF; CDR3nt: TGTGCCAGCAGCTCCAGGGGGCGGTTGGGCTACACCTTC; abundance: NA; d_gene: TRBD1; j_gene: TRBJ1-2; v_gene: TRBV28
CDR3aa: CASSQIGRYPLHF; CDR3nt: TGTGCCAGCAGCCAAATCGGACGATACCCCCTCCACTTT; abundance: NA; d_gene: NA; j_gene: TRBJ1-6; v_gene: TRBV14
CDR3aa: CASSSKPGLNKNIQYF; CDR3nt: TGTGCCAGCAGCTCAAAGCCAGGGCTAAACAAAAACATTCAGTACTTC; abundance: NA; d_gene: NA; j_gene: TRBJ2-4; v_gene: TRBV7-9
CDR3aa: CASSLGGTRADTQYF; CDR3nt: TGTGCCAGCAGCTTAGGGGGGACTCGGGCAGATACGCAGTATTTT; abundance: NA; d_gene: NA; j_gene: TRBJ2-3; v_gene: TRBV11-3
CDR3aa: CATTGTGSGDGYTF; CDR3nt: TGCGCCACAACCGGGACAGGATCGGGTGATGGCTACACCTTC; abundance: NA; d_gene: TRBD1; j_gene: TRBJ1-2; v_gene: TRBV5-1
CDR3aa: CASSFQSGTPTDTQYF; CDR3nt: TGCGCCAGCAGCTTTCAATCGGGTACCCCCACAGATACGCAGTATTTT; abundance: few; d_gene: NA; j_gene: TRBJ2-3; v_gene: TRBV5-1
CDR3aa: CASSLGGTSSGNTIYF; CDR3nt: TGCGCCAGCAGCTTGGGGGGGACTAGCTCTGGAAACACCATATATTTT; abundance: once; d_gene: NA; j_gene: TRBJ1-3; v_gene: TRBV5-1
CDR3aa: CASSQARGNEQFF; CDR3nt: TGCGCCAGCAGCCAGGCCAGAGGGAATGAGCAGTTCTTC; abundance: NA; d_gene: NA; j_gene: TRBJ2-1; v_gene: TRBV4-1
CDR3aa: CASSLRGNQPQHF; CDR3nt: TGCGCCAGCAGCCTCAGGGGGAATCAGCCCCAGCATTTT; abundance: NA; d_gene: TRBD1; j_gene: TRBJ1-5; v_gene: TRBV5-1
CDR3aa: CASSLTGGSNQPQHF; CDR3nt: TGTGCCAGCAGCCTGACAGGGGGCAGCAATCAGCCCCAGCATTTT; abundance: NA; d_gene: TRBD1; j_gene: TRBJ1-5; v_gene: TRBV7-2
CDR3aa: CASSFWKAGSGNTIYF; CDR3nt: TGTGCCAGCAGCTTCTGGAAAGCAGGCTCTGGAAACACCATATATTTT; abundance: NA; d_gene: NA; j_gene: TRBJ1-3; v_gene: TRBV7-9
CDR3aa: CAWSVGQGAHYGYTF; CDR3nt: TGTGCCTGGAGTGTGGGACAGGGGGCTCACTATGGCTACACCTTC; abundance: NA; d_gene: TRBD1; j_gene: TRBJ1-2; v_gene: TRBV30
CDR3aa: CASGPLATSEAFF; CDR3nt: TGTGCCAGCGGCCCCCTAGCAACCTCTGAAGCTTTCTTT; abundance: NA; d_gene: NA; j_gene: TRBJ1-1; v_gene: TRBV2
CDR3aa: CASSFRLAGGPDTQYF; CDR3nt: TGTGCCAGCAGCTTTCGACTAGCGGGGGGGCCGGATACGCAGTATTTT; abundance: NA; d_gene: TRBD2; j_gene: TRBJ2-3; v_gene: TRBV11-2
CDR3aa: CASKGRIYNEQFF; CDR3nt: TGTGCCAGCAAAGGACGCATCTACAATGAGCAGTTCTTC; abundance: NA; d_gene: NA; j_gene: TRBJ2-1; v_gene: TRBV2
CDR3aa: CASSRSQGGNEKLFF; CDR3nt: TGTGCCAGCTCACGATCGCAGGGGGGGAATGAAAAACTGTTTTTT; abundance: NA; d_gene: TRBD1; j_gene: TRBJ1-4; v_gene: TRBV18
CDR3aa: CASSEGRGNSPLHF; CDR3nt: TGTGCCAGCAGTGAAGGCAGGGGTAATTCACCCCTCCACTTT; abundance: NA; d_gene: NA; j_gene: TRBJ1-6; v_gene: TRBV6-1
CDR3aa: CASSGGRSSYNEQFF; CDR3nt: TGCGCCAGCAGTGGGGGTCGGAGCTCCTACAATGAGCAGTTCTTC; abundance: NA; d_gene: NA; j_gene: TRBJ2-1; v_gene: TRBV5-1
CDR3aa: CASSRQGGTDSPLHF; CDR3nt: TGCGCCAGCAGCCGACAGGGGGGTACTGATTCACCCCTCCACTTT; abundance: NA; d_gene: TRBD1; j_gene: TRBJ1-6; v_gene: TRBV5-1
CDR3aa: CASSQDRGLYEQYF; CDR3nt: TGTGCCAGCAGTCAGGACAGGGGCCTCTACGAGCAGTACTTC; abundance: NA; d_gene: TRBD1; j_gene: TRBJ2-7; v_gene: TRBV6-5